A selection of T cell receptor beta chains follows, all from one sample in a study of blood T cell repertoires in COVID-19. Sequencing used immunoSEQ multiplex PCR; TCRdb keeps in-frame clones, though not all of them. The sample lists some 170,000 clones, 75% to 90% occurring once. Sample: peripheral blood. All receptors come from a woman aged 60-75 years with acute or convalescent COVID-19. Each CDR3 is given with its conserved first and last residue. The D gene is left open where the match is weak. Not all rows give a size; the values are once, few, many and, for expanded clones, a class.

-	TRBJ2-3	TRBV11-3	-	TGTGCCAGCAGCTTAGGCGGGGTCCCGGATACGCAGTATTTT	CASSLGGVPDTQYF
-	TRBJ1-6	TRBV6-5	-	TGTGCCAGCAGTTACAGCGGCCCTTATAATTCACCCCTCCACTTT	CASSYSGPYNSPLHF
few	TRBJ1-5	TRBV19	-	TGTGCCAGTAGTATAGTGCAGGGGCCCCAGCATTTT	CASSIVQGPQHF
-	TRBJ2-3	TRBV25-1	-	TGTGCCAGCAGTTTTTCCTCCTCTAGCACAGATACGCAGTATTTT	CASSFSSSSTDTQYF
-	TRBJ2-2	TRBV12-3/TRBV12-4	-	TGTGCCAGCAGACAGAACACCGGGGAGCTGTTTTTT	CASRQNTGELFF
-	TRBJ2-3	TRBV6-5	TRBD1	TGTGCCAGCATAGGGACAGGGGGGGGAGATACGCAGTATTTT	CASIGTGGGDTQYF
-	TRBJ1-5	TRBV6-5	-	TGTGCCAGCAGAAACAGCATCAATCAGCCCCAGCATTTT	CASRNSINQPQHF
few	TRBJ2-3	TRBV19	TRBD2	TGTGCCAGTAGTATTGCGGGAGGGACAGATACGCAGTATTTT	CASSIAGGTDTQYF
-	TRBJ1-1	TRBV6-5	TRBD1	TGTGCCAGCAGTCAATCAGGGGGCTGGAACACTGAAGCTTTCTTT	CASSQSGGWNTEAFF
-	TRBJ1-6	TRBV6-5	-	TGTGCCAGCAGTTATTCGGGTGGGGCTGAGTCACCCCTCCACTTT	CASSYSGGAESPLHF
once	TRBJ1-1	TRBV28	-	TGTGCCAGCCAGGGGAACACTGAAGCTTTCTTT	CASQGNTEAFF
-	TRBJ2-1	TRBV24-1	TRBD2	TGTGCCACCAGTGCGGGGACTAGCCATGGAAATGAGCAGTTCTTC	CATSAGTSHGNEQFF
-	TRBJ1-2	TRBV29-1	-	TGCAGCGGTGGGGTAGGGAGGGACGGCGGCTACACCTTC	CSGGVGRDGGYTF
-	TRBJ2-5	TRBV24-1	TRBD2	TGTGCCACCAGTGACCTTGGACTAGCGGCCCAAGAGACCCAGTACTTC	CATSDLGLAAQETQYF
-	TRBJ1-1	TRBV6-5	-	TGTGCCAGCAGTACCCCCACAGGGAACACTGAAGCTTTCTTT	CASSTPTGNTEAFF
-	TRBJ1-2	TRBV4-2	-	TGTGCCAGCAGCCAAGTCGGCAGGGATAGTGGCTACACCTTC	CASSQVGRDSGYTF
-	TRBJ1-5	TRBV21-1	-	TGTGCCAGCAGCGTACGACAGGGTCCGAAAAATCAGCCCCAGCATTTT	CASSVRQGPKNQPQHF
-	TRBJ2-6	TRBV6-2/TRBV6-3	TRBD2	TGTGCCAGCAGTCCCCTCGTCGGAGCGGGAGAGATTGGGGCCAACGTCCTGACTTTC	CASSPLVGAGEIGANVLTF
-	TRBJ2-5	TRBV5-1	TRBD2	TGCGCCAGCACTGTTTCAGCGGGAGCGGCAGAGACCCAGTACTTC	CASTVSAGAAETQYF
-	TRBJ1-4	TRBV19	TRBD1	TGTGCAGGAAGGGGACAGGGGGAGATCAGGGAAAAACTGTTTTTT	CAGRGQGEIREKLFF
once	TRBJ1-5	TRBV5-1	TRBD1	TGCGCCAGCAGCTTACAGCCGCCGGGACAGGGCAACAATCAGCCCCAGCATTTT	CASSLQPPGQGNNQPQHF
-	TRBJ1-2	TRBV29-1	TRBD1	TGCAGCGTGGGGACAGGGGCCCTCGGACTTGGCTACACCTTC	CSVGTGALGLGYTF
-	TRBJ1-1	TRBV7-8	-	TGTGCCAGCAGCTTATTAGCCATTGGGCGGGTATCTGAAGCTTTCTTT	CASSLLAIGRVSEAFF
few	TRBJ1-2	TRBV10-2	TRBD1	TGCGCCAGCAGTGAGTCGACAGGGCATACCTATGGCTACACCTTC	CASSESTGHTYGYTF